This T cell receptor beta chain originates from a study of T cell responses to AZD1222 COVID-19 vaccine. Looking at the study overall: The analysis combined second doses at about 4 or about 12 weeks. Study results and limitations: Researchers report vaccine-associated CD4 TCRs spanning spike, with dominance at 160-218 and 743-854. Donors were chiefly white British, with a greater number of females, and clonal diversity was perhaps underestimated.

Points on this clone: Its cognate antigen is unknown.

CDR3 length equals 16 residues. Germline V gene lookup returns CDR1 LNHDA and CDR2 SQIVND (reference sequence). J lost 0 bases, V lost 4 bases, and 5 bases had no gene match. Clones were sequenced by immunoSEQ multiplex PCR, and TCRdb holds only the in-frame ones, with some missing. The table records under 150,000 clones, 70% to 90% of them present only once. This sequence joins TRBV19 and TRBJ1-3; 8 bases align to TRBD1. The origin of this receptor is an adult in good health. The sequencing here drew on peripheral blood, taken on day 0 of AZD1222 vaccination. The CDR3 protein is CASSRDRSFSGNTIYF. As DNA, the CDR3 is TGTGCCAGTAGTAGGGACAGGTCTTTCTCTGGAAACACCATATATTTT.